These 14 T cell receptor beta chains came from one sample sequenced in a study of T cell repertoires in ileal Crohn's disease. Libraries were prepared by immunoSEQ multiplex PCR; TCRdb keeps only in-frame clonotypes and omits some of them. The sample lists some 16,000 clones; 92% were seen once. Sample time point: inflamed ileum from the surgical specimen. Material for sequencing was ileal tissue. The receptors here all came from an adult with Crohn's disease.

The rearrangement uses TRBV28 and TRBJ1-1; no definite D call. CDR1 and CDR2 from the germline V gene are MDHEN and SYDVKM. The V end was cut by 5 bases, the J end by 5 bases, with 15 bases between. The CDR3 is 14 residues long. The CDR3 DNA reads as TGTGCCAGCAGTCAATACGCCCGAGGGACTGAAGCTTTCTTT. It specifies CASSQYARGTEAFF.

The chain employs TRBV10-3 and TRBJ2-1; tentative D call: TRBD1 (6 bases). The germline V gene encodes CDR1 ENHRY and CDR2 SYGVKD. The CDR3 runs to 15 residues. With 0 bases removed from V and 5 bases from J, the gap between germline ends came to 11 bases. CDR3 sequence reads: CAISESTRTDNEQFF. CDR3 nucleotides: TGTGCCATCAGTGAGTCGACTCGGACAGACAATGAGCAGTTCTTC.

The genes are TRBV5-1 and TRBJ1-5; D may be TRBD1 (5 bases). Germline-derived CDR1 and CDR2 are SGHRS and YFSETQ. Trimming took off 0 bases at V and 8 bases at J, with 12 bases between the two ends. This CDR3 contains 14 residues. CDR3 protein: CASSLGQGTEPQHF. The CDR3 bases are TGCGCCAGCAGCTTGGGGCAGGGAACGGAGCCCCAGCATTTT.

J is TRBJ2-1 and V is TRBV19; TRBD1 matches 7 bases. The CDR3 totals 16 residues. Trimming took 2 bases from V and 6 from J; bases not matched to a gene: 10. CDR1 is LNHDA, CDR2 SQIVND, per germline (reference sequence). As DNA, the CDR3 is TGTGCCAGTAGTATAAGCGAGGGGGCTGGAGGCAATGAGCAGTTCTTC. This codes for CASSISEGAGGNEQFF. The whole variable domain, remainder taken from reference TRBV19 and TRBJ2-1, is DGGITQSPKYLFRKEGQNVTLSCEQNLNHDAMYWYRQDPGQGLRLIYYSQIVNDFQKGDIAEGYSVSREKKESFPLTVTSAQKNPTAFYLCASSISEGAGGNEQFFGPGTRLTVL.

The chain carries TRBV10-3 and TRBJ2-2; 7 bases map to TRBD2. The CDR3 loop spans 14 amino acids. CDR1 ENHRY and CDR2 SYGVKD come from the germline V gene. The V segment lost 7 bases and the J segment 1 base; nucleotides outside the gene matches: 3. CDR3 residues: CAITAGVNTGELFF. The CDR3 bases are TGTGCCATCACCGCGGGGGTGAACACCGGGGAGCTGTTTTTT.

V gene TRBV7-6 combines with J gene TRBJ1-3; D remains ambiguous. The CDR3 runs to 14 residues. Germline CDR1 is SGHVS and CDR2 is FNYEAQ. V was clipped by 4 bases and J by 4 bases, with 11 bases between them. CDR3 bases: TGTGCCAGCAGCTCGGAAGTGGGAGGAAACACCATATATTTT. This codes for CASSSEVGGNTIYF.

The chain employs TRBV28 and TRBJ1-2; TRBD1 might be the D (5 bases). The germline V and J ends were trimmed by 4 bases and 2 bases, with 26 bases remaining between them. The V gene's germline CDR1 is MDHEN and CDR2 SYDVKM. This CDR3 has 19 residues. The chain's CDR3 is CASSSFGRGSESGNYGYTF. The CDR3 DNA sequence: TGTGCCAGCAGTTCCTTTGGGCGGGGAAGTGAATCAGGGAACTATGGCTACACCTTC.

This clone has just one count. The chain carries TRBV7-9 and TRBJ2-2; perhaps TRBD2 as D (6 bases). The CDR3 totals 15 residues. The germline CDR1 and CDR2 sequences are SEHNR and FQNEAQ (reference sequence). With 3 bases removed from V and 3 bases from J, the gap between germline ends came to 11 bases. CDR3 protein: CASSFGTAYTGELFF. The CDR3 DNA reads as TGTGCCAGCAGCTTCGGGACTGCCTACACCGGGGAGCTGTTTTTT.

The rearrangement uses TRBV11-2 and TRBJ2-3; no firm D call. The CDR3 spans 14 residues. Trimming cost V 3 bases and J 4 bases, with 11 bases left between them. CDR1 SGHAT and CDR2 FQNNGV come from the germline V gene. CDR3 in amino acids: CASSLSVHPDTQYF. The CDR3 DNA reads as TGTGCCAGCAGCTTGTCGGTTCACCCAGATACGCAGTATTTT.

This clone was recorded only once. This chain joins TRBV5-1 and TRBJ1-4, with 7 bases fitting TRBD1. Trimming at V came to 4 bases and at J to 4 bases, leaving 7 bases not matched to a gene. The CDR3 loop spans 15 amino acids. CDR1 and CDR2 (germline): SGHRS, YFSETQ. CDR3 residues: CASSRGTAYNEKLFF. DNA for the CDR3: TGCGCCAGCAGCCGGGGGACAGCTTATAATGAAAAACTGTTTTTT.

CDR3 region: CASSIVRDRRAYTF. CDR3 nucleotides: TGTGCCAGTAGTATCGTACGGGACCGGCGAGCCTACACCTTC. The chain joins TRBV19 to TRBJ1-2; maybe TRBD1 (5 bases). V was cut by 3 bases and J by 10 bases, with 18 bases left in between. The CDR3 has 14 residues. CDR1 is LNHDA, CDR2 SQIVND, per germline (reference sequence).

The V and J genes are TRBV5-8 and TRBJ2-3, with unresolved D. Trimming stripped 2 bases from V and 2 bases from J, with 15 bases between. CDR1 is SGHTS, CDR2 YDEGEE, per germline. This CDR3 has 16 amino acids. The CDR3 bases are TGTGCCAGCAGCTTAGGGTCCGCGCGAGACACAGATACGCAGTATTTT. As protein: CASSLGSARDTDTQYF. Based on the CDR3 plus reference TRBV5-8 and TRBJ2-3, the full variable domain is EAGVTQSPTHLIKTRGQQATLRCSPISGHTSVYWYQQALGLGLQFLLWYDEGEERNRGNFPPRFSGRQFPNYSSELNVNALELEDSALYLCASSLGSARDTDTQYFGPGTRLTVL.

The V gene is TRBV21-1, the J gene TRBJ1-3. TRBV21-1 is described as a pseudogene. The CDR3 runs to 12 residues. The CDR3 bases are TGTGCCAGCAGCAGTATTGGAAACACCATATATTTT. Protein product: CASSSIGNTIYF.

V and J are TRBV5-4 and TRBJ1-2; D call uncertain. V was cut by 2 bases and J by 7 bases, with 9 bases left in between. In germline, CDR1 is SGHNT, CDR2 YYREEE (reference sequence). The CDR3 extends over 12 amino acids. CDR3 coding DNA: TGTGCCAGCAGCTTCCCCGGGTTTGGCTACACCTTC. This encodes CASSFPGFGYTF.